These 20 T cell receptor beta chains came from one sample sequenced in a study of long-term antiretroviral therapy in people with HIV. The immunoSEQ assay was v3.0, run at survey level. Libraries were prepared by immunoSEQ multiplex PCR; TCRdb keeps only in-frame clonotypes and omits some of them. The table shows about 25,000 clones, with roughly 80% occurring only once. The sequenced sample was unsorted PBMCs, obtained 2.1 years after starting antiretroviral therapy. Receptors originate from a man under 40 with HIV.

CDR3: CASSGLAGWFF. The DNA of the CDR3 is TGCGCCAGCAGTGGACTAGCGGGATGGTTCTTC. J is TRBJ2-1 and V is TRBV10-1, with 11 bases lining up with TRBD2. The J segment lost 15 bases and the V segment lost 4 bases, leaving 2 bases of the junction unmatched. The CDR3 is 11 residues long. Germline V lookup: CDR1 WNHNN, CDR2 SYGVQD (reference sequence).

V and J are TRBV5-4 and TRBJ2-5; the D gene is possibly TRBD1 (5 bases). Deletions cut 4 bases from V and 4 bases from J, with 14 bases between. The CDR3 extends over 14 amino acids. Germline lookup yields CDR1 SGHNT and CDR2 YYREEE (reference sequence). The CDR3 nucleotides are TGTGCCAGCAGCGTACCGCAGGGTACAGAGACCCAGTACTTC. Translation gives CASSVPQGTETQYF.

This clone was counted a few times. The chain joins TRBV9 to TRBJ2-2; 7 positions match TRBD1. This CDR3 is built from 15 residues. With V trimmed by 1 base and J by 5 bases, 5 bases remained unmatched. Germline V CDR1 and CDR2: SGDLS, YYNGEE. This CDR3 reads CASSVRETGTGELFF. CDR3 DNA sequence: TGTGCCAGCAGCGTAAGGGAGACAGGGACCGGGGAGCTGTTTTTT.

This clone was counted between two and nine times. The V call is TRBV6-4, the J call TRBJ1-1; D remains unclear. V was pared by 8 bases and J by 1 base, with 17 bases between. The CDR3 runs to 15 residues. CDR1 is MRHNA and CDR2 is SNTAGT in the germline V gene. CDR3 protein: CASRGRIAANTEAFF. CDR3 DNA sequence: TGTGCCAGCCGAGGGAGAATTGCGGCGAACACTGAAGCTTTCTTT.

The chain carries TRBV7-8 and TRBJ2-5, with a weak D call TRBD1 (5 bases). The CDR3 runs 14 residues. Between the trimmed V and J ends, which lost 1 base and 2 bases, there was a span of 8 bases. Germline loops: CDR1 SGHVS, CDR2 FQNEAQ. In DNA, the CDR3 is TGTGCCAGCAGCTTAGAGACAGAACAAGAGACCCAGTACTTC. Protein: CASSLETEQETQYF.

The chain joins TRBV5-6 to TRBJ2-3, with D perhaps TRBD2 (6 bases). The CDR3 is 14 amino acids. Germline lookup yields CDR1 SGHDT and CDR2 YYEEEE. With 4 bases removed from V and 6 bases from J, the gap between germline ends came to 15 bases. CDR3 region: CASSASGGWDTQYF. As DNA, the CDR3 is TGTGCCAGCAGCGCATCCGGGGGTTGGGATACGCAGTATTTT.

The CDR3 coding sequence is TGTGCCTGGAGTAGGGGGCCAGATACGCAGTATTTT. Its translation: CAWSRGPDTQYF. The chain combines TRBV30 with TRBJ2-3; TRBD1 agrees at 7 bases. Germline V gives CDR1 GTSNPN, CDR2 SVGIG (reference sequence). V shed 2 bases, J shed 4 bases, and the junction held 0 bases outside the gene matches. CDR3 length: 12 amino acids.

The rearrangement joins TRBV27 to TRBJ2-5; TRBD2 aligns across 16 bases. Germline CDR1 is MNHEY and CDR2 is SMNVEV (reference sequence). The CDR3 spans 17 residues. The V and J ends lost 3 bases and 5 bases, in that order; junction bases with no gene match: 6. The CDR3 is CASSLVPGLAGGETQYF. The CDR3 nucleotides read TGTGCCAGCAGTTTGGTCCCGGGACTAGCGGGGGGGGAGACCCAGTACTTC.

This rearrangement joins TRBV10-3 to TRBJ1-4; D is possibly TRBD1 (5 bases). The V gene's germline CDR1 is ENHRY and CDR2 SYGVKD. The V gene lost 4 bases and the J gene lost 8 bases, with 17 bases spanning the gap. This CDR3 is 15 amino acids long. The CDR3 bases are TGTGCCATCAGTGTCACGCAGGGAAGTGGCGAAAAACTGTTTTTT. Translating gives CAISVTQGSGEKLFF.

In its sample, this clone was seen once. The genes are TRBV4-3 and TRBJ2-1; 7 bases map to TRBD2. CDR3 size: 16 residues. The V gene's germline CDR1 is LGHNA and CDR2 YSLEER. With V trimmed by 0 bases and J by 1 base, 3 bases remained unmatched. The CDR3 reads CASSQETGGSYNEQFF. CDR3 nucleotide sequence: TGCGCCAGCAGCCAAGAAACGGGAGGTTCCTACAATGAGCAGTTCTTC.

This chain connects TRBV5-1 to TRBJ2-5, with 11 bases matching TRBD1. V shed 5 bases, J shed 4 bases, and the junction held 10 bases outside the gene matches. The CDR3 has 16 amino acids. Per germline, CDR1 SGHRS and CDR2 YFSETQ. CDR3 nucleotide sequence: TGCGCCAGCAGGTTCGGGACAGGGGGTAAGCGAGAGACCCAGTACTTC. It translates to CASRFGTGGKRETQYF.

The sample holds one count of this clone. This chain uses TRBV5-4 with TRBJ2-4; 8 positions agree with TRBD1. Germline V gene lookup returns CDR1 SGHNT and CDR2 YYREEE (reference sequence). The trim removed 2 bases at V and 6 bases at J, leaving 4 bases unmatched. There are 14 residues in the CDR3. The CDR3 here is CASSFGQGLNIQYF. CDR3 nucleotides: TGTGCCAGCAGCTTCGGACAGGGCTTAAACATTCAGTACTTC.

The rearrangement links TRBV7-6 to TRBJ2-5, with no clear D. The CDR3 loop spans 14 amino acids. Trimming took 0 bases from V and 5 from J, leaving 10 bases between them. Germline CDR1 is SGHVS and CDR2 is FNYEAQ. CDR3 region: CASSLARVGETQYF. The CDR3 region has the DNA TGTGCCAGCAGCTTAGCCCGCGTAGGGGAGACCCAGTACTTC.

This chain connects TRBV4-1 to TRBJ2-1; 14 nucleotides agree with TRBD2. Trimming took 5 bases from V and 6 from J; bases not matched to a gene: 0. This CDR3 has 14 amino acids. Germline V gene data show CDR1 as MGHRA and CDR2 as YSYEKL. The CDR3: CASSGTSGGNEQFF. DNA of the CDR3: TGCGCCAGCAGCGGGACTAGCGGGGGCAATGAGCAGTTCTTC.

The chain links TRBV19 to TRBJ1-6, with no clear D. The CDR3 spans 16 residues. Between the trimmed V and J ends, which lost 8 bases and 3 bases, there was a span of 17 bases. CDR1 and CDR2 (germline): LNHDA, SQIVND (reference sequence). DNA of the CDR3: TGTGCCAGTTCCCCGGGGAGGCAGCTCTATAATTCACCCCTCCACTTT. This gives the protein CASSPGRQLYNSPLHF.

The chain links TRBV30 to TRBJ1-1; tentatively, D is TRBD1 (6 bases). Germline V gene data show CDR1 as GTSNPN and CDR2 as SVGIG (reference sequence). V was trimmed by 0 bases and J by 4 bases, leaving 15 bases between them. The CDR3 is 15 amino acids. CDR3 bases: TGTGCCTGGAGTGTAAGTCGGGGGCTTGGCACTGAAGCTTTCTTT. This gives the protein CAWSVSRGLGTEAFF.

The chain links TRBV7-6 to TRBJ2-7, with unresolved D. Looked up from germline, CDR1 is SGHVS and CDR2 is FNYEAQ. V lost 1 base and J 5 bases, leaving 12 bases between the germline ends. The CDR3 contains 14 residues. CDR3 sequence reads: CASSLESTGHEQYF. The DNA for the CDR3 is TGTGCCAGCAGCTTAGAAAGCACCGGCCACGAGCAGTACTTC.

The V gene is TRBV9, the J gene TRBJ2-1; 7 bases are shared with TRBD2. Germline CDR1 is SGDLS and CDR2 is YYNGEE. The CDR3 loop spans 15 amino acids. With V trimmed by 4 bases and J by 4 bases, 8 bases remained unmatched. The CDR3 here is CASSKGGGRYNEQFF. The CDR3 region has the DNA TGTGCCAGCAGCAAAGGTGGCGGGAGATACAATGAGCAGTTCTTC.

The chain uses TRBV7-2 and TRBJ2-3; 12 bases fit TRBD2. This CDR3 has 18 amino acids. CDR1 and CDR2 from the germline V gene are SGHTA and FQGNSA. V lost 0 bases and J lost 3; bases outside the gene matches: 7. CDR3 sequence reads: CASSLAALGLAGTDTQYF. CDR3 in DNA: TGTGCCAGCAGCTTAGCTGCCCTTGGACTAGCGGGAACAGATACGCAGTATTTT. Complete variable domain (other parts from reference TRBV7-2 and TRBJ2-3): GAGVSQSPSNKVTEKGKDVELRCDPISGHTALYWYRQSLGQGLEFLIYFQGNSAPDKSGLPSDRFSAERTGGSVSTLTIQRTQQEDSAVYLCASSLAALGLAGTDTQYFGPGTRLTVL.

V usage is TRBV29-1 and J usage is TRBJ2-1, with unresolved D. The ends were cut back, 5 bases at V and 5 bases at J, with 16 bases in the middle. This CDR3 is 14 amino acids long. Germline CDR1 is SQVTM and CDR2 is ANQGSEA. CDR3 coding DNA: TGCAGCGTTCTTAAATTTGGAGTGAACAATGAGCAGTTCTTC. It encodes CSVLKFGVNNEQFF.